The source of this TCR beta chain is a study of blood T cell repertoires in COVID-19. Study at large: Donors in the United States, Italy and Spain gave samples during acute or convalescent COVID-19. The analysed material was cDNA or gDNA that came from T cells, B-cell-depleted T cells, or PBMCs.

Original handling: For nucleated cells, counts were estimated from reference gene primer amplification. Only in-frame clones appear in the TCRdb table, and some are missing; sequencing was by immunoSEQ multiplex PCR. V and J calls and clone size are given by that table; D and trimming were obtained from the DNA. Counted here are around 46,000 clones, about 87% occurring once; the ten biggest clones make up 8%. Sequencing was carried out using peripheral blood. This receptor was identified in a middle-aged man with acute or convalescent COVID-19.

The CDR3 sequence: CASSSQGVSADTQYF. In DNA, the CDR3 is TGTGCCAGCAGCTCACAGGGAGTGAGCGCAGATACGCAGTATTTT. The gene calls are TRBV5-6 and TRBJ2-3; D is perhaps TRBD1 (6 bases). V shed 3 bases and J shed 4 bases, with 15 bases lying between them. The CDR3 extends over 15 amino acids. CDR1 is SGHDT and CDR2 is YYEEEE in the germline V gene.